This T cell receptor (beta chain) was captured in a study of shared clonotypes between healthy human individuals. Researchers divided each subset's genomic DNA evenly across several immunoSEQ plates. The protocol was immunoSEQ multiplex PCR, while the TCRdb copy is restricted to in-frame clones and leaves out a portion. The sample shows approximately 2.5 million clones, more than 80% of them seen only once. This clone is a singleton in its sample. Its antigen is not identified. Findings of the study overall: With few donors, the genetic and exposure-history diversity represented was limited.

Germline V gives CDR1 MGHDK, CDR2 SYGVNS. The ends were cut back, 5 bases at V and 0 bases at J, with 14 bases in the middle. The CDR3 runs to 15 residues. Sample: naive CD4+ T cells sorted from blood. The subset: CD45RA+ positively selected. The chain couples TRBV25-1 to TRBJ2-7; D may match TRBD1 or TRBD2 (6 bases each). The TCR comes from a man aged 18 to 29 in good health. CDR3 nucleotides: TGTGCCAGCAGTCTAGGGGGGTTAAGCTCCTACGAGCAGTACTTC. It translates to CASSLGGLSSYEQYF.